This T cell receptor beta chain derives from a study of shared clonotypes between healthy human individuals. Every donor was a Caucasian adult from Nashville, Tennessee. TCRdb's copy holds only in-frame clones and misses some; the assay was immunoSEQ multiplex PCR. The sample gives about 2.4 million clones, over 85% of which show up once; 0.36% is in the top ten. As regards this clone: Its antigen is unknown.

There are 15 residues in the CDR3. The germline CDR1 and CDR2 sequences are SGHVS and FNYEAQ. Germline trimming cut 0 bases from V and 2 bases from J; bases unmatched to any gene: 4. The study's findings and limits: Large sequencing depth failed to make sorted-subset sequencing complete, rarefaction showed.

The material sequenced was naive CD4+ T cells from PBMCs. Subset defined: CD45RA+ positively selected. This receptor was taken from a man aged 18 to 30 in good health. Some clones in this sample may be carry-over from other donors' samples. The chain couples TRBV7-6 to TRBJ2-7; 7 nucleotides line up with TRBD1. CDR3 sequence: CASSLAATGTYEQYF. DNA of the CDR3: TGTGCCAGCAGCTTAGCTGCGACAGGGACCTACGAGCAGTACTTC.